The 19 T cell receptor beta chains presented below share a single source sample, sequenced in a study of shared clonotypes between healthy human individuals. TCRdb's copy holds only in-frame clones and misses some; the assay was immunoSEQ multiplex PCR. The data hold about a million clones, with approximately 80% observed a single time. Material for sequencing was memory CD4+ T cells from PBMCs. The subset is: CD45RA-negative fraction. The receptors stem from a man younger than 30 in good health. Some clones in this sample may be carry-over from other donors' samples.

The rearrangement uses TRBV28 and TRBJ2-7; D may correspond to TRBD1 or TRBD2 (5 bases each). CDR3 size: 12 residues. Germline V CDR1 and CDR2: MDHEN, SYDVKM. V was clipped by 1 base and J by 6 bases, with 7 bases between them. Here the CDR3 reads CASSLYGGEQYF. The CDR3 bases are TGTGCCAGCAGTTTATATGGGGGCGAGCAGTACTTC.

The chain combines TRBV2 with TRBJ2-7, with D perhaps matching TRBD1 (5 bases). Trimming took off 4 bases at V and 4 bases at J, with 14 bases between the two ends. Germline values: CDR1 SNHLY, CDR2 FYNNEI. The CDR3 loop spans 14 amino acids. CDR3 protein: CASSAQGASYEQYF. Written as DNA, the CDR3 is TGTGCCAGCAGTGCTCAAGGGGCGAGTTACGAGCAGTACTTC.

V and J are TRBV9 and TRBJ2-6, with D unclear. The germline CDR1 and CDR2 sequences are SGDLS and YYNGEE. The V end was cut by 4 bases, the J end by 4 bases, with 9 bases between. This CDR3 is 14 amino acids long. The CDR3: CASSFQWGANVLTF. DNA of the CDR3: TGTGCCAGCAGCTTTCAGTGGGGGGCCAACGTCCTGACTTTC.

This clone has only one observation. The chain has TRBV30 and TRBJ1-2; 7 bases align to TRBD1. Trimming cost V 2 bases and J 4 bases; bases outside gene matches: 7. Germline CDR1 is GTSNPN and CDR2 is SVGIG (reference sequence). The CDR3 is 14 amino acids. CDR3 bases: TGTGCCTGGAGTCTTCGGGACAGTCCCTATGGCTACACCTTC. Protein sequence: CAWSLRDSPYGYTF.

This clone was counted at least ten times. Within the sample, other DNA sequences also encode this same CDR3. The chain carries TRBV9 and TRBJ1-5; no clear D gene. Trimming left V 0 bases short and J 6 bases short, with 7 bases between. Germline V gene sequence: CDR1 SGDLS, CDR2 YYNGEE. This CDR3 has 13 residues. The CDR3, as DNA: TGTGCCAGCAGCGTAGGTTCCGGTCAGCCCCAGCATTTT. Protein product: CASSVGSGQPQHF. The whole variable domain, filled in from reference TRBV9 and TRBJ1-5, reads DSGVTQTPKHLITATGQRVTLRCSPRSGDLSVYWYQQSLDQGLQFLIQYYNGEERAKGNILERFSAQQFPDLHSELNLSSLELGDSALYFCASSVGSGQPQHFGDGTRLSIL.

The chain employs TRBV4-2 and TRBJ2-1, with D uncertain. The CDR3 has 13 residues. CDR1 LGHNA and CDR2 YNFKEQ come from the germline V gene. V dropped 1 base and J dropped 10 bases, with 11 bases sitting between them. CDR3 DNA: TGTGCCAGCAGCCAAGCGACTCGGGCGGAGCAGTTCTTC. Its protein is CASSQATRAEQFF.

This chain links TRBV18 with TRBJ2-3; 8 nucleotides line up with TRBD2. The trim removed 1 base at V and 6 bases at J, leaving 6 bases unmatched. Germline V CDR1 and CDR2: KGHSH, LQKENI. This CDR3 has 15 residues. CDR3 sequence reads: CASSPRSGSGDTQYF. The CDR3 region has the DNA TGTGCCAGCTCACCACGAAGCGGGAGTGGGGATACGCAGTATTTT.

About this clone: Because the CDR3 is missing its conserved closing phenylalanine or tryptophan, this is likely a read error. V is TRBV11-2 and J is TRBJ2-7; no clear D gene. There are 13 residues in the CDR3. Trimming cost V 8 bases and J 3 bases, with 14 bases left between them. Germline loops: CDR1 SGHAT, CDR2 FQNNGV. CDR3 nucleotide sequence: TGTGCCAGCGAATCTGGCCAGGACTACGAGCAGTACCTC. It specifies CASESGQDYEQYL.

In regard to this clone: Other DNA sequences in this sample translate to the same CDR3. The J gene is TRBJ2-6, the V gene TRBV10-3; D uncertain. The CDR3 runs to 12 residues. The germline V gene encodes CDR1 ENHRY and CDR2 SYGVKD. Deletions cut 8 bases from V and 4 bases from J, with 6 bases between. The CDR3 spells CAISGGANVLTF. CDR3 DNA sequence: TGTGCCATCTCGGGCGGGGCCAACGTCCTGACTTTC.

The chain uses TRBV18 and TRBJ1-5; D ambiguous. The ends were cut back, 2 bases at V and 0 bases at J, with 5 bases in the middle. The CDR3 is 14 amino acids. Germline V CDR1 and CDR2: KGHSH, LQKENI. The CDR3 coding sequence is TGTGCCAGCTCACCAACCTCTAGCAATCAGCCCCAGCATTTT. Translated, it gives CASSPTSSNQPQHF.

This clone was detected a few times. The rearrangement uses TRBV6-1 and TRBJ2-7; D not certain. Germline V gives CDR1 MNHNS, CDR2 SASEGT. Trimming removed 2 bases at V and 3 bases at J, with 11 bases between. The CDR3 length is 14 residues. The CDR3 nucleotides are TGTGCCAGCAGTGAAACATTTTGGGGCTACGAGCAGTACTTC. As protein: CASSETFWGYEQYF.

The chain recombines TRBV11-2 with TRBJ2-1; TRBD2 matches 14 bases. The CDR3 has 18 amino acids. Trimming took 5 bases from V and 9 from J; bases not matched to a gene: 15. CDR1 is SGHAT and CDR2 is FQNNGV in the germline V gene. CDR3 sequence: CASSPRRTSGGFWGEQFF. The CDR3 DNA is TGTGCCAGCAGCCCCCGTAGGACTAGCGGGGGGTTCTGGGGTGAGCAGTTCTTC.

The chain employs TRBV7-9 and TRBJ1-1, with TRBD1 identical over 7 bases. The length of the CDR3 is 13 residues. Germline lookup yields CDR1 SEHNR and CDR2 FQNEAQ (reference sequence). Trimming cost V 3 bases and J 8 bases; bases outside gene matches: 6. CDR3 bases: TGTGCCAGCAGCTTTTATTCCAGGGGGGAAGCTTTCTTT. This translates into CASSFYSRGEAFF.

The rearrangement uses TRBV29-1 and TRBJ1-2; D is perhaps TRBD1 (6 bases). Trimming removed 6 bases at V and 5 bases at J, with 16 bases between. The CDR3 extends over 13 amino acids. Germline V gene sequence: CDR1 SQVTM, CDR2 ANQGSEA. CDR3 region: CSVVTRGAYGYTF. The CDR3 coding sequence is TGCAGCGTCGTTACAAGGGGGGCGTATGGCTACACCTTC.

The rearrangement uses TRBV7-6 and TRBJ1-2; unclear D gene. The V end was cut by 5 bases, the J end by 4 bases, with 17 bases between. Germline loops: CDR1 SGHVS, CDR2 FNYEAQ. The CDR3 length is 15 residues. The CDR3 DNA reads TGTGCCAGCAGCGTCTTGTGTCGAAAGACCTATGGCTACACCTTC. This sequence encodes CASSVLCRKTYGYTF.

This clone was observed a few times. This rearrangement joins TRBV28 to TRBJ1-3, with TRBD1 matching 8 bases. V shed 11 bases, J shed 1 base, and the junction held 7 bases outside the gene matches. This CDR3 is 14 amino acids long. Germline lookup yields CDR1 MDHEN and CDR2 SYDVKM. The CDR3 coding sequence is TGTGCCTGGGCAAGACAGGGGTCTGGAAACACCATATATTTT. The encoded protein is CAWARQGSGNTIYF. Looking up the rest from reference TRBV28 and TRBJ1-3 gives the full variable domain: DVKVTQSSRYLVKRTGEKVFLECVQDMDHENMFWYRQDPGLGLRLIYFSYDVKMKEKGDIPEGYSVSREKKERFSLILESASTNQTSMYLCAWARQGSGNTIYFGEGSWLTVV.

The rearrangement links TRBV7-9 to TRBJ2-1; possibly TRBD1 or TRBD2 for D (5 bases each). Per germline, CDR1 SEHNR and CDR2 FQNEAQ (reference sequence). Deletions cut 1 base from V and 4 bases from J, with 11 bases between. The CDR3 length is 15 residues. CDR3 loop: CASSLGYGGYNEQFF. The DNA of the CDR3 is TGTGCCAGCAGCTTAGGCTATGGGGGTTACAATGAGCAGTTCTTC.

The CDR3 DNA follows: TGTGCCAGCAGCTTTGCCGCAGCCGGGGAGCAGTACTTC. It codes for CASSFAAAGEQYF. The rearrangement uses TRBV11-2 and TRBJ2-5, with a weak D call TRBD2 (5 bases). The ends were cut back, 3 bases at V and 11 bases at J, with 16 bases in the middle. This CDR3 contains 13 residues. Germline values: CDR1 SGHAT, CDR2 FQNNGV.

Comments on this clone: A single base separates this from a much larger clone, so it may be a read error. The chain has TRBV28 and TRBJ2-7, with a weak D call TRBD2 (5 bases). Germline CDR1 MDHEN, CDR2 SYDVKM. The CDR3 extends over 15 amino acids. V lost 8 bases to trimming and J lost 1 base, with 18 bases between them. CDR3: CASRFSEERSYEQYF. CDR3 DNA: TGTGCCAGCCGATTTAGCGAGGAGAGATCCTACGAGCAGTACTTC.